The 29 T cell receptor beta chains below were found in one sample sequenced in a study of patients and donors after allogeneic stem cell transplantation (dated by TCRdb to 2020 to 2022). Receptors were amplified or captured by RT-PCR. Sequenced using a NextSeq 550. TCRdb's own reprocessing of the public reads used fastp at Q25 and MiXCR and kept productive beta chains. Here each entry gathers all rows of one CDR3 protein and keeps the most common genes and DNA. This sample holds over 65,000 distinct CDR3 sequences; about 30% were observed only once. Less than 30% of the sample rests with the top ten. Material for sequencing was blood, either unsorted or a sorted T cell fraction (not recorded which). The receptors were gathered from a human donor who was either an allogeneic HSCT recipient or a stem cell or donor lymphocyte infusion donor (not recorded which). It is not recorded whose cells these are; they may come from a transplant donor.

This clonotype was seen only a few times. The CDR3 DNA reads as TGTGCCATCAGGGACCCGGGACAGGGGTGGTATGGCTACACCTTC. Residues: CAIRDPGQGWYGYTF. This chain connects TRBV10-3 to TRBJ1-2, with 10 bases fitting TRBD1. The CDR3 contains 15 residues. Losses at the gene ends were 6 bases for V and 5 bases for J; bases not matched to a gene: 9. Germline CDR1 reads ENHRY; CDR2 reads SYGVKD.

This clonotype has more than one count but fewer than ten. The J gene is TRBJ1-1, the V gene TRBV12-3 or TRBV12-4; D gene ambiguous. The ends were cut back, 3 bases at V and 4 bases at J, with 15 bases in the middle. This CDR3 contains 15 residues. For the CDR3, the DNA is TGTGCCAGCAGTTTCCGGGAACTAGCGGGCACTGAAGCTTTCTTT. The encoded protein is CASSFRELAGTEAFF.

The V and J genes are TRBV12-3 or TRBV12-4 and TRBJ1-5, with 10 bases identical to TRBD1. This CDR3 has 15 amino acids. The V segment lost 8 bases and the J segment 5 bases; nucleotides outside the gene matches: 9. For the CDR3, the DNA is TGTGCCAGCGATTCGACAGGGGGCCCTGATCAGCCCCAGCATTTT. Its protein product is CASDSTGGPDQPQHF.

The chain joins TRBV9 to TRBJ2-7; a weak D match, TRBD1 (6 bases). From germline, CDR1 is SGDLS and CDR2 YYNGEE. Trimming pared 4 bases from V and 4 bases from J, leaving 15 bases between. The CDR3 extends over 14 amino acids. Written as DNA, the CDR3 is TGTGCCAGCAGCCTGGGACACCGAGGGTACGAGCAGTACTTC. Its translation: CASSLGHRGYEQYF. The complete variable domain, with remaining parts taken from reference TRBV9 and TRBJ2-7, reads DSGVTQTPKHLITATGQRVTLRCSPRSGDLSVYWYQQSLDQGLQFLIQYYNGEERAKGNILERFSAQQFPDLHSELNLSSLELGDSALYFCASSLGHRGYEQYFGPGTRLTVT.

The chain combines TRBV20-1 with TRBJ2-1; 7 positions agree with TRBD2. This CDR3 is 14 amino acids long. The V gene's germline CDR1 is DFQATT and CDR2 SNEGSKA (reference sequence). The V and J ends lost 3 bases and 6 bases, in that order; junction bases with no gene match: 8. CDR3 protein: CSASSAGERNEQFF. The CDR3 DNA is TGCAGTGCTAGTTCTGCGGGAGAGCGCAATGAGCAGTTCTTC.

The chain joins TRBV6-2 or TRBV6-3 to TRBJ2-1; D unresolved. The CDR3 extends over 13 amino acids. From germline, CDR1 is MNHEY and CDR2 SVGEGT. V lost 0 bases to trimming and J lost 4 bases, with 4 bases between them. CDR3 protein: CASSYSRYNEQFF. In DNA form, the CDR3 reads TGTGCCAGCAGTTACTCTAGGTACAATGAGCAGTTCTTC.

V is TRBV12-3 or TRBV12-4 and J is TRBJ1-2; D uncertain. Trimming took off 6 bases at V and 1 base at J, with 12 bases between the two ends. The CDR3 runs 14 residues. The CDR3 spells CASSLKGYNYGYTF. The CDR3 DNA sequence: TGTGCCAGCAGCTTGAAGGGATATAACTATGGCTACACCTTC.

This chain connects TRBV5-1 to TRBJ1-1; a weak D match, TRBD1 (5 bases). Germline assignment: CDR1 SGHRS and CDR2 YFSETQ. The CDR3 loop spans 16 amino acids. V shed 1 base and J shed 2 bases, with 15 bases lying between them. The CDR3 is CASSLLGRGKNTEAFF. CDR3 DNA sequence: TGCGCCAGCAGCTTGTTGGGTCGGGGGAAAAACACTGAAGCTTTCTTT.

This chain joins TRBV12-3 or TRBV12-4 and TRBJ2-2; 7 bases align to TRBD1. This CDR3 has 14 amino acids. The V segment lost 3 bases and the J segment 4 bases; nucleotides outside the gene matches: 2. The CDR3 is CASSFAGGTGELFF. CDR3 nucleotide sequence: TGTGCCAGCAGTTTCGCAGGGGGCACCGGGGAGCTGTTTTTT.

The V gene is TRBV20-1, the J gene TRBJ2-7; D call uncertain. The germline V gene has CDR1 DFQATT and CDR2 SNEGSKA (reference sequence). V lost 0 bases and J lost 3, with 6 bases in between. The CDR3 runs 12 residues. CDR3 residues: CSARDGNYEQYF. The DNA of the CDR3 is TGCAGTGCTAGAGACGGAAACTACGAGCAGTACTTC.

This chain uses TRBV27 with TRBJ2-2; D is uncertain. This CDR3 spans 14 amino acids. The V gene lost 6 bases and the J gene lost 3 bases, with 11 bases spanning the gap. CDR1 MNHEY and CDR2 SMNVEV come from the germline V gene (reference sequence). CDR3 coding DNA: TGTGCCAGCAGCCTAGTGGGGTACACCGGGGAGCTGTTTTTT. The encoded protein is CASSLVGYTGELFF.

This clonotype was counted a few times. The chain recombines TRBV6-5 with TRBJ2-5; 12 nucleotides match TRBD2. The CDR3 runs to 14 residues. The germline CDR1 and CDR2 sequences are MNHEY and SVGAGI. The V segment lost 6 bases and the J segment 6 bases; nucleotides outside the gene matches: 5. This CDR3 is CASRPSGGAKTQYF. The CDR3 bases are TGTGCCAGCAGACCTAGCGGGGGGGCTAAGACCCAGTACTTC.

V usage is TRBV20-1 and J usage is TRBJ1-1; D call uncertain. The germline V gene encodes CDR1 DFQATT and CDR2 SNEGSKA (reference sequence). CDR3 length equals 13 residues. V was cut by 1 base and J by 4 bases, with 10 bases left in between. The CDR3 loop reads CSARVRATTEAFF. The CDR3 nucleotides read TGCAGTGCTAGAGTCCGGGCGACCACTGAAGCTTTCTTT.

The V and J genes are TRBV5-5 and TRBJ1-4; possible D gene TRBD1, 5 bases. This CDR3 contains 14 residues. The V gene's germline CDR1 is SGHKS and CDR2 YYEKEE (reference sequence). Trimming left V 4 bases short and J 5 bases short, with 12 bases between. The CDR3 reads CASSTQGGNEKLFF. Here the CDR3 DNA reads TGTGCCAGCAGCACCCAGGGCGGGAATGAAAAACTGTTTTTT.

This clonotype was seen a handful of times. The chain joins TRBV7-3 to TRBJ2-1; D not resolved. Germline V gene sequence: CDR1 SGHTA, CDR2 FQGTGA. The V end was cut by 5 bases, the J end by 0 bases, with 11 bases between. The CDR3 covers 15 residues. The CDR3 protein is CASSLMRVSYNEQFF. CDR3 DNA sequence: TGTGCCAGCAGCCTGATGCGAGTCTCCTACAATGAGCAGTTCTTC.

The sample holds a few counts of this clonotype. Since no conserved phenylalanine or tryptophan closes the CDR3, a read error is the likely cause. The V gene is TRBV5-1, the J gene TRBJ1-1, with D possibly being TRBD1 (5 bases). The germline V gene has CDR1 SGHRS and CDR2 YFSETQ. CDR3 length equals 16 residues. V was cut by 4 bases and J by 6 bases, with 22 bases left in between. CDR3 nucleotide sequence: TGCGCCAGCAGCGTTGTAGCGGAGGGACTGCGCGCTGAAGCTTTCCTT. It is translated as CASSVVAEGLRAEAFL.

The chain joins TRBV6-6 to TRBJ1-1; D may be TRBD1 (6 bases). Looked up from germline, CDR1 is MNHNY and CDR2 is SVGAGI (reference sequence). V lost 5 bases and J lost 1, with 11 bases in between. The CDR3 runs to 14 residues. The CDR3 reads CASSPQGWNTEAFF. The CDR3 bases are TGTGCCAGCAGTCCACAGGGCTGGAACACTGAAGCTTTCTTT.

The rearrangement links TRBV7-9 to TRBJ1-1; tentatively, D is TRBD1 (6 bases). The CDR3 has 14 residues. From germline, CDR1 is SEHNR and CDR2 FQNEAQ (reference sequence). V lost 5 bases and J 0 bases, leaving 10 bases between the germline ends. The CDR3 region is CASSPDSLNTEAFF. The CDR3 DNA is TGTGCCAGCAGCCCGGACAGTTTGAACACTGAAGCTTTCTTT.

This clonotype has only a few counts. The chain links TRBV11-2 to TRBJ1-2; no reliable D call. The CDR3 runs to 13 residues. V gave up 1 base and J gave up 6 bases, with 9 bases separating them. CDR1 is SGHAT and CDR2 is FQNNGV in the germline V gene. CDR3 nucleotides: TGTGCCAGCAGCTTAGTGCCTCCGGATGGCTACACCTTC. Encoded protein: CASSLVPPDGYTF.

The rearrangement links TRBV7-9 to TRBJ1-4; unclear D gene. V lost 1 base and J 8 bases, leaving 11 bases between the germline ends. The CDR3 is 14 residues long. Germline V gene sequence: CDR1 SEHNR, CDR2 FQNEAQ (reference sequence). This CDR3 is CASSLEGFREKLFF. In nucleotides, the CDR3 is TGTGCCAGCAGCTTAGAGGGATTTCGAGAAAAACTGTTTTTT.

As to this clonotype: Because it lacks the conserved phenylalanine or tryptophan at the end, this CDR3 is likely a read error. This chain uses TRBV5-6 with TRBJ2-7, with 9 bases that match TRBD1. The CDR3 contains 15 residues. CDR1 is SGHDT and CDR2 is YYEEEE in the germline V gene. The CDR3 reads CASSLQGQGSYGQYS. DNA for the CDR3: TGTGCCAGCAGCTTGCAGGGACAGGGCAGCTACGGGCAGTACTCC.

In this sample, this clonotype turned up a few times. The chain is built from TRBV3-1 and TRBJ1-4, with a weak D call TRBD1 (5 bases). The V end was cut by 1 base, the J end by 3 bases, with 18 bases between. Germline V CDR1 and CDR2: LGHDT, YNNKEL (reference sequence). The CDR3 runs to 18 residues. CDR3 sequence: CASSQGETGAYSNEKLFF. CDR3 DNA: TGTGCCAGCAGCCAAGGAGAGACTGGGGCTTACTCTAATGAAAAACTGTTTTTT.

This clonotype came up a few times. V usage is TRBV7-2 and J usage is TRBJ2-1; D is ambiguous. The V end lost 1 base, the J end lost 2 bases, and 12 bases lay between the germline ends. The germline V gene has CDR1 SGHTA and CDR2 FQGNSA. The CDR3 has 16 amino acids. The CDR3 nucleotides read TGTGCCAGCAGCTTAGGAGTAAACGGGCCCTACAATGAGCAGTTCTTC. It is translated as CASSLGVNGPYNEQFF. Looking up the rest from reference TRBV7-2 and TRBJ2-1 gives the full variable domain: GAGVSQSPSNKVTEKGKDVELRCDPISGHTALYWYRQSLGQGLEFLIYFQGNSAPDKSGLPSDRFSAERTGGSVSTLTIQRTQQEDSAVYLCASSLGVNGPYNEQFFGPGTRLTVL.

This clonotype was counted only a few times. The chain combines TRBV5-5 with TRBJ1-1; D is unresolved. Trimming removed 6 bases from V and 0 bases from J, with 24 bases in between. Germline assignment: CDR1 SGHKS and CDR2 YYEKEE (reference sequence). The CDR3 loop spans 18 amino acids. The CDR3 loop is CASTFVDRRIGMNTEAFF. DNA for the CDR3: TGTGCCAGCACCTTTGTGGATCGGAGAATCGGAATGAACACTGAAGCTTTCTTT.

The CDR3 loop is CASSLSSQGARPGELFF. The CDR3 nucleotides are TGTGCCAGCAGCTTAAGCTCCCAGGGGGCTAGACCCGGGGAGCTGTTTTTT. The chain combines TRBV7-3 with TRBJ2-2; 8 bases align to TRBD1. The CDR3 consists of 17 residues. J was trimmed by 6 bases and V by 1 base; bases with no gene match: 10. CDR1 SGHTA and CDR2 FQGTGA come from the germline V gene.

This clonotype was detected ten times or more. The rearrangement links TRBV12-3 or TRBV12-4 to TRBJ1-1; D may be TRBD1 (5 bases). CDR3 size: 15 residues. Trimming removed 3 bases at V and 2 bases at J, with 13 bases between. Here the CDR3 reads CASSFWTLPNTEAFF. CDR3 nucleotides: TGTGCCAGCAGTTTTTGGACACTACCAAACACTGAAGCTTTCTTT.

This clonotype was found a few times. V is TRBV6-5 and J is TRBJ1-1; possibly TRBD1 for D (5 bases). V shed 4 bases and J shed 5 bases, with 14 bases lying between them. The germline gives CDR1 MNHEY, CDR2 SVGAGI. There are 14 residues in the CDR3. Here the CDR3 reads CASSSRDRATEAFF. CDR3 nucleotide sequence: TGTGCCAGCAGTTCAAGGGACCGGGCAACTGAAGCTTTCTTT.

Here the CDR3 DNA reads TGTGCCAGCAGCCAAGGTTTAGATCAGATGAAAAACATTCAGTACTTC. Amino acid sequence: CASSQGLDQMKNIQYF. This chain joins TRBV14 and TRBJ2-4, with D unresolved. The germline CDR1 and CDR2 sequences are SGHDN and FVKESK. The CDR3 runs to 16 residues. The ends were cut back, 1 base at V and 4 bases at J, with 14 bases in the middle.

The chain recombines TRBV9 with TRBJ2-3, with D perhaps matching TRBD1 (6 bases). The CDR3 has 14 amino acids. The V and J ends lost 0 bases and 3 bases respectively, with 8 bases between them. The germline V gene has CDR1 SGDLS and CDR2 YYNGEE. Written as DNA, the CDR3 is TGTGCCAGCAGCGTAGGTAGGGGGACAGATACGCAGTATTTT. This codes for CASSVGRGTDTQYF.